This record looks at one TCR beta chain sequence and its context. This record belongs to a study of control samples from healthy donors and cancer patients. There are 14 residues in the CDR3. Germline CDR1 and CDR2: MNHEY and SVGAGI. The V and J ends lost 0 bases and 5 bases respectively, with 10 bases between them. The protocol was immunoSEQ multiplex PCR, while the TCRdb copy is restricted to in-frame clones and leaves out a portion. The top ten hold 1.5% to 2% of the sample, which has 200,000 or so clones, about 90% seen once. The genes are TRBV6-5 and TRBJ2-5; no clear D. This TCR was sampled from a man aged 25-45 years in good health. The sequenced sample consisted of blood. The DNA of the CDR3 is TGTGCCAGCAGTTACTCAAGGCTGGGGGAGACCCAGTACTTC. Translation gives CASSYSRLGETQYF.